These 17 T cell receptor beta chains originate from one sample sequenced in a study of shared T cell receptors in the human thymus. Sequenced by immunoSEQ multiplex PCR; TCRdb stores in-frame clones only, minus some. The profile shows roughly 550,000 clones, roughly 74% of them singletons. These records were also assigned to another study, of human thymus T cells.

Sequencing input: thymocytes. Receptors originate from a boy younger than two with a congenital heart defect.

The chain joins TRBV25-1 to TRBJ2-5, with D unclear. CDR3 length: 12 amino acids. Per the germline V gene, CDR1 is MGHDK and CDR2 is SYGVNS. Trimming shortened V by 7 bases and J by 1 base, and 7 bases separated the two germline ends. The CDR3 DNA is TGTGCCAGCAATGGCAGCCAAGAGACCCAGTACTTC. Its protein is CASNGSQETQYF.

The chain employs TRBV4-3 and TRBJ2-5; 12 bases map to TRBD2. CDR1 and CDR2 from the germline V gene are LGHNA and YSLEER. This CDR3 is built from 18 residues. V shed 2 bases, J shed 5 bases, and the junction held 12 bases outside the gene matches. The CDR3 sequence: CASSQRQYPSGRAETQYF. The CDR3 bases are TGCGCCAGCAGCCAACGACAGTACCCTAGCGGGAGGGCCGAGACCCAGTACTTC.

In this sample, this clone turned up once. This chain joins TRBV2 and TRBJ2-2; weak D call: TRBD2 (5 bases). V was pared by 8 bases and J by 6 bases, with 10 bases between. Germline CDR1 and CDR2: SNHLY and FYNNEI. There are 12 residues in the CDR3. The CDR3 loop reads CASLLRAGELFF. DNA of the CDR3: TGTGCCAGCCTGCTGCGGGCCGGGGAGCTGTTTTTT.

This clone was picked up a small number of times. The rearrangement links TRBV20-1 to TRBJ1-5; 8 bases line up with TRBD1. Germline CDR1 and CDR2: DFQATT and SNEGSKA (reference sequence). The CDR3 runs to 11 residues. The CDR3 reads CTRQGNQPQHF. The CDR3 DNA sequence: TGCACCCGACAGGGGAATCAGCCCCAGCATTTT.

The CDR3 region is CATSRVCKRGKFF. CDR3 DNA: TGTGCCACCAGCAGAGTGTGTAAGAGGGGGAAGTTCTTC. The chain employs TRBV15 and TRBJ2-1; D might be TRBD1 (6 bases). The germline gives CDR1 LNHNV, CDR2 YYDKDF (reference sequence). The CDR3 spans 13 residues. Trimming shortened V by 1 base and J by 14 bases, and 15 bases separated the two germline ends.

V usage is TRBV10-3 and J usage is TRBJ2-1, with D tentatively TRBD2 (5 bases). The CDR3 spans 16 residues. V was shortened by 0 bases and J by 0 bases, with 9 bases between the two germline ends. Looked up from germline, CDR1 is ENHRY and CDR2 is SYGVKD. The CDR3, as DNA: TGTGCCATCAGTGAGTCGAGGAGGAGCTCCTACAATGAGCAGTTCTTC. It translates to CAISESRRSSYNEQFF.

The chain carries TRBV27 and TRBJ1-2; perhaps TRBD1 as D (5 bases). Trimming removed 5 bases at V and 8 bases at J, with 18 bases between. The CDR3 covers 14 residues. Germline V lookup: CDR1 MNHEY, CDR2 SMNVEV (reference sequence). The CDR3 protein is CASSRAGTAGGYTF. In DNA form, the CDR3 reads TGTGCCAGCAGTCGAGCCGGGACGGCGGGAGGCTACACCTTC.

The chain combines TRBV5-1 with TRBJ2-1; perhaps TRBD1 as D (6 bases). There are 17 residues in the CDR3. V lost 3 bases and J 7 bases, leaving 23 bases between the germline ends. Germline V gene sequence: CDR1 SGHRS, CDR2 YFSETQ. Written as DNA, the CDR3 is TGCGCCAGCAGCTGGATCCCCTTTACACAGGGTTTGAATGAGCAGTTCTTC. It encodes CASSWIPFTQGLNEQFF.

This clone was detected once. The V call is TRBV10-3, the J call TRBJ2-7; 8 positions agree with TRBD2. There are 13 residues in the CDR3. V lost 8 bases to trimming and J lost 2 bases; unmatched junction nucleotides: 5. The germline gives CDR1 ENHRY, CDR2 SYGVKD. The CDR3 sequence: CAICPGLAYEQYF. For the CDR3, the DNA is TGTGCCATCTGCCCGGGACTAGCCTACGAGCAGTACTTC.

J is TRBJ1-1 and V is TRBV19; 8 bases align to TRBD1. Trimming took 4 bases from V and 5 from J; bases not matched to a gene: 12. Germline V gene sequence: CDR1 LNHDA, CDR2 SQIVND (reference sequence). The CDR3 is 16 residues long. CDR3 sequence: CASSTTLGQGQTEAFF. The CDR3 coding sequence is TGTGCCAGTAGTACGACTCTCGGACAGGGTCAGACTGAAGCTTTCTTT.

The genes are TRBV11-2 and TRBJ2-7; the D gene is possibly TRBD1 (6 bases). This CDR3 is 14 amino acids long. Looked up from germline, CDR1 is SGHAT and CDR2 is FQNNGV. V was cut by 6 bases and J by 0 bases, with 12 bases left in between. The CDR3 DNA reads as TGTGCCAGCAGAACCTCCAGGGGCTCCTACGAGCAGTACTTC. Encoded protein: CASRTSRGSYEQYF.

The V gene is TRBV27, the J gene TRBJ2-5; unclear D gene. Germline CDR1 is MNHEY and CDR2 is SMNVEV (reference sequence). This CDR3 contains 11 residues. Trimming left V 6 bases short and J 5 bases short, with 7 bases between. The CDR3 DNA follows: TGTGCCAGCAGCCACGCGGAGACCCAGTACTTC. Protein: CASSHAETQYF.

This chain joins TRBV6-1 and TRBJ1-4; D perhaps matches TRBD1 (6 bases). V lost 2 bases and J 7 bases, leaving 11 bases between the germline ends. The CDR3 extends over 14 amino acids. The germline CDR1 and CDR2 sequences are MNHNS and SASEGT. CDR3 sequence reads: CASSEPRGGEKLFF. In DNA form, the CDR3 reads TGTGCCAGCAGTGAACCCAGAGGGGGTGAAAAACTGTTTTTT.

The chain couples TRBV7-9 to TRBJ2-2; 8 nucleotides agree with TRBD1. J was trimmed by 5 bases and V by 5 bases; bases with no gene match: 16. Per the germline V gene, CDR1 is SEHNR and CDR2 is FQNEAQ (reference sequence). The CDR3 loop spans 18 amino acids. The CDR3 reads CASSPPDRVPEETGELFF. CDR3 nucleotides: TGTGCCAGCAGCCCCCCGGACAGGGTACCCGAGGAGACCGGGGAGCTGTTTTTT.

Here the CDR3 DNA reads TGTGCCAGCAGTCCGGTGTACAGCGAGCAGTACTTC. It translates to CASSPVYSEQYF. V is TRBV7-8 and J is TRBJ2-7; unclear D gene. Per the germline V gene, CDR1 is SGHVS and CDR2 is FQNEAQ. Trimming shortened V by 6 bases and J by 6 bases, and 12 bases separated the two germline ends. The CDR3 extends over 12 amino acids. Filled out from reference TRBV7-8 and TRBJ2-7, the complete variable domain reads GAGVSQSPRYKVAKRGQDVALRCDPISGHVSLFWYQQALGQGPEFLTYFQNEAQLDKSGLPSDRFFAERPEGSVSTLKIQRTQQEDSAVYLCASSPVYSEQYFGPGTRLTVT.

V gene TRBV5-5 combines with J gene TRBJ1-5; a possible D gene is TRBD1 (6 bases). V was shortened by 4 bases and J by 5 bases, with 22 bases between the two germline ends. There are 17 residues in the CDR3. The germline CDR1 and CDR2 sequences are SGHKS and YYEKEE (reference sequence). For the CDR3, the DNA is TGTGCCAGCAGCCCTGGCCCCCCCCAGGGGCGATATCAGCCCCAGCATTTT. Protein sequence: CASSPGPPQGRYQPQHF.

This clone was recorded a few times. The V and J genes are TRBV4-1 and TRBJ2-5; 7 positions agree with TRBD1. Germline loops: CDR1 MGHRA, CDR2 YSYEKL. The CDR3 contains 15 residues. The V and J ends lost 5 bases and 4 bases, in that order; junction bases with no gene match: 10. This chain's CDR3 is CASSMYRGVRETQYF. CDR3 sequence (DNA): TGCGCCAGCAGCATGTACAGGGGTGTTAGAGAGACCCAGTACTTC.